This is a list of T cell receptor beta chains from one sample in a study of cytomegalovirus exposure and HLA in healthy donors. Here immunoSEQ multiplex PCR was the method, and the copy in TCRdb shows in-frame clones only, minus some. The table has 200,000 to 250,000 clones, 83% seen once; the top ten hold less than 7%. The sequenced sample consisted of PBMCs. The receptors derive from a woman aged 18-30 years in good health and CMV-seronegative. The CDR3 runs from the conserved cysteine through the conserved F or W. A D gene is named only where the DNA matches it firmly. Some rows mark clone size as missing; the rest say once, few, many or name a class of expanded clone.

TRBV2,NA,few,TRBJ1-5,CASTSEASGGQPQHF,TGTGCCAGCACTTCCGAGGCCTCGGGGGGTCAGCCCCAGCATTTT
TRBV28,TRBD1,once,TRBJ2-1,CASSFPGQGAFHEQFF,TGTGCCAGCAGTTTCCCGGGACAGGGGGCATTCCATGAGCAGTTCTTC
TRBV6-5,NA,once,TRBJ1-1,CASSRGHTEAFF,TGTGCCAGCAGCCGTGGGCACACTGAAGCTTTCTTT
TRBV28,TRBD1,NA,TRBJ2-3,CASSLATGHTDTQYF,TGTGCCAGCAGTTTAGCGACAGGGCACACAGATACGCAGTATTTT
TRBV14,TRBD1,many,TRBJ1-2,CASSHRDRSGKNYGYTF,TGTGCCAGCAGCCACCGGGACAGATCCGGGAAAAACTATGGCTACACCTTC
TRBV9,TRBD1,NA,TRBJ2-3,CASSPSPGTDTFTQYF,TGTGCCAGCAGCCCCTCACCCGGGACAGACACCTTTACGCAGTATTTT
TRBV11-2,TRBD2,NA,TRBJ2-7,CASRRPGTSSKWQYF,TGTGCCAGCAGACGCCCCGGGACTAGCTCGAAGTGGCAGTACTTC
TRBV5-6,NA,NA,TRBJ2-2,CASSLDSNTGELFF,TGTGCCAGCAGCTTGGACAGTAACACCGGGGAGCTGTTTTTT
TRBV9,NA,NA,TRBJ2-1,CASSTIDEEQFF,TGTGCCAGCAGCACAATTGACGAGGAGCAGTTCTTC
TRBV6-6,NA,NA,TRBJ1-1,CASSEGSEAFF,TGTGCCAGCAGTGAGGGGTCTGAAGCTTTCTTT
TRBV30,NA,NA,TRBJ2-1,CAWSPLYPSYNEQFF,TGTGCCTGGAGCCCCCTATACCCCTCCTACAATGAGCAGTTCTTC
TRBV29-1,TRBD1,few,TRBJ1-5,CSVRTGPNQPQHF,TGCAGCGTTAGGACAGGCCCCAATCAGCCCCAGCATTTT
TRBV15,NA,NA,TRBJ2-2,CATSALDGTNTGELFF,TGTGCCACCAGCGCCCTGGACGGGACGAACACCGGGGAGCTGTTTTTT
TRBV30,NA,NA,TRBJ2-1,CAWSISAGVDEQFF,TGTGCCTGGAGTATAAGCGCGGGTGTCGATGAGCAGTTCTTC
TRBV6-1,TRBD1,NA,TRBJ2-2,CASRLRTGDTGELFF,TGTGCCAGTAGACTGAGGACAGGGGACACCGGGGAGCTGTTTTTT
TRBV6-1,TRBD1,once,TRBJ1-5,CASSENRGQPSQPQHF,TGTGCCAGCAGTGAAAACAGGGGGCAACCCTCTCAGCCCCAGCATTTT
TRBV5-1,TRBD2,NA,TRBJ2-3,CASSSWTSGADTQYF,TGCGCCAGCAGCTCCTGGACTAGCGGCGCAGATACGCAGTATTTT
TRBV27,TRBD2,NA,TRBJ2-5,CASRPSGRPETQYF,TGTGCCAGCAGACCTAGCGGGAGGCCAGAGACCCAGTACTTC
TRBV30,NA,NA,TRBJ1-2,CAWSVGQLYGYTF,TGTGCCTGGAGTGTTGGACAGCTCTATGGCTACACCTTC
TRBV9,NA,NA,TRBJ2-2,CASSVEGANTGELFF,TGTGCCAGCAGCGTAGAGGGAGCGAACACCGGGGAGCTGTTTTTT
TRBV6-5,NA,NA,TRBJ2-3,CASTEIGLDTQYF,TGTGCCAGCACCGAAATTGGGCTGGATACGCAGTATTTT
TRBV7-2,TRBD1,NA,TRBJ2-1,CASSRRQGPGEQFF,TGTGCCAGCAGCCGACGACAGGGTCCCGGGGAGCAGTTCTTC
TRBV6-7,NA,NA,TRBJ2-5,CASSSSDSRYETQYF,TGTGCCAGCAGTTCCTCGGACAGTCGGTATGAGACCCAGTACTTC
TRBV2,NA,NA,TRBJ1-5,CASSEEWESNQPQHF,TGTGCCAGCAGTGAAGAATGGGAAAGCAATCAGCCCCAGCATTTT
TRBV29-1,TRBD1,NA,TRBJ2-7,CSVFRDSSYEQYF,TGCAGCGTCTTCCGGGACAGCTCCTACGAGCAGTACTTC
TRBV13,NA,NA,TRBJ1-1,CASSLAVGHGNTEAFF,TGTGCCAGCAGCTTGGCGGTGGGGCATGGGAACACTGAAGCTTTCTTT
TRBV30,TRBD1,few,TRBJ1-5,CAWSSGTGGFGGQPQHF,TGTGCCTGGAGTAGTGGGACAGGGGGCTTCGGAGGGCAGCCCCAGCATTTT
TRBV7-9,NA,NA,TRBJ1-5,CASSLSGGGQPQHF,TGTGCCAGCAGCTTATCGGGGGGCGGTCAGCCCCAGCATTTT
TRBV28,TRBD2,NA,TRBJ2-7,CASRIGRAPYEQYF,TGTGCCAGCAGGATTGGGAGGGCGCCCTACGAGCAGTACTTC
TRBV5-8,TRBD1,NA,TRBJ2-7,CASSLQTGGEQYF,TGTGCCAGCAGCTTGCAGACAGGGGGGGAGCAGTACTTC
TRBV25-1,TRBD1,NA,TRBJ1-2,CASSDWGSTGIYGYTF,TGTGCCAGCAGTGACTGGGGATCGACAGGGATCTATGGCTACACCTTC
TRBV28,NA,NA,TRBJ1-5,CASSVLEGRGSQPQHF,TGTGCCAGCAGCGTCTTGGAAGGGCGGGGTAGTCAGCCCCAGCATTTT
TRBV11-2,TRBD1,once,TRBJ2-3,CASSLGQGPLSTDTQYF,TGTGCCAGCAGCCTCGGACAGGGGCCCCTAAGCACAGATACGCAGTATTTT
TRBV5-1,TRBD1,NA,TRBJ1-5,CASSAAPGRGRPQHF,TGCGCCAGCAGCGCCGCCCCAGGCAGGGGGCGACCCCAGCATTTT
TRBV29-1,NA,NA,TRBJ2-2,CSVTTYTGELFF,TGCAGCGTTACGACATACACCGGGGAGCTGTTTTTT
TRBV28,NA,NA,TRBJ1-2,CASSLGVSGYGYTF,TGTGCCAGCAGTTTAGGGGTCAGCGGCTATGGCTACACCTTC
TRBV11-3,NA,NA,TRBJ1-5,CASRYVRGVFNQPQHF,TGTGCCAGCAGATATGTAAGGGGAGTGTTCAATCAGCCCCAGCATTTT
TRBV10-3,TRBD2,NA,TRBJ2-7,CAISEISGSYEQYF,TGTGCCATCAGTGAGATTAGCGGGAGCTACGAGCAGTACTTC
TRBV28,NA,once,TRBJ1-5,CVSSFVPAGGSQPQHF,TGTGTCAGCAGTTTCGTTCCGGCAGGTGGGAGTCAGCCCCAGCATTTT
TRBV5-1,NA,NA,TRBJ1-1,CASSRTRTNLKVTEAFF,TGCGCCAGCAGCAGGACACGTACCAACCTAAAAGTCACTGAAGCTTTCTTT
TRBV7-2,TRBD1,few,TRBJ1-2,CASSLDRGIGYTF,TGTGCCAGCAGCTTAGACAGGGGGATCGGCTACACCTTC
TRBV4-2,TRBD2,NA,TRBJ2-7,CASSPSGHEQYF,TGTGCCAGCAGCCCTAGCGGTCACGAGCAGTACTTC
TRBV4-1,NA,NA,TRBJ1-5,CASSQEGLEQPQHF,TGCGCCAGCAGCCAAGAGGGCCTAGAACAGCCCCAGCATTTT
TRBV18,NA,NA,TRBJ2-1,CASLRTVDEQFF,TGTGCCAGCCTCCGTACGGTTGATGAGCAGTTCTTC